This is a list of T cell receptor beta chains from one sample in a study of CD4 T cells in relation to SARS-CoV-2 and coronaviruses. Assay used: immunoSEQ multiplex PCR; TCRdb lists only in-frame clones, some missing. This sample has 10,000 to 13,000 clones, with approximately 87% found just once. The sample was naive CD4+ T cells from PBMCs. All receptors come from an adult with COVID-19. Each CDR3 is given with its conserved first and last residue. The order of the fields is clone size, V gene, J gene, D gene, CDR3 DNA, CDR3 protein. The D gene is left open where the match is weak. Clone sizes are given selectively: once, few, many, or a class where the clone is expanded.

clone_size: once
v_call: TRBV6-5
j_call: TRBJ1-2
d_call: TRBD1
cdr3_nt: TGTGCCAGTAGGGGGCATGGCTACACCTTC
cdr3_aa: CASRGHGYTF

clone_size: -
v_call: TRBV30
j_call: TRBJ1-4
d_call: -
cdr3_nt: TGTGCCTGGAGAGCCATCGGGGGGAGTGAAAAACTGTTTTTT
cdr3_aa: CAWRAIGGSEKLFF

clone_size: -
v_call: TRBV5-1
j_call: TRBJ2-3
d_call: TRBD2
cdr3_nt: TGCGCCAGCAGCTTGTTTAGCGGGTCTAGCACAGATACGCAGTATTTT
cdr3_aa: CASSLFSGSSTDTQYF

clone_size: -
v_call: TRBV29-1
j_call: TRBJ1-2
d_call: -
cdr3_nt: TGCAGCGTTGAGGTGCCGCCCAACTATGGCTACACCTTC
cdr3_aa: CSVEVPPNYGYTF

clone_size: -
v_call: TRBV7-9
j_call: TRBJ1-2
d_call: -
cdr3_nt: TGTGCCAGCAGCCCCCCGGGACCGTGGTATGGCTACACCTTC
cdr3_aa: CASSPPGPWYGYTF

clone_size: -
v_call: TRBV19
j_call: TRBJ2-4
d_call: TRBD2
cdr3_nt: TGTGCCACTAATAGCGGGGGGGCAGCCAAAAACATTCAGTACTTC
cdr3_aa: CATNSGGAAKNIQYF

clone_size: -
v_call: TRBV4-1
j_call: TRBJ2-3
d_call: -
cdr3_nt: TGCGCCAGCAGCCAAGAGCCCTTAGTGAGGAGGGCGCAGTATTTT
cdr3_aa: CASSQEPLVRRAQYF

clone_size: few
v_call: TRBV7-2
j_call: TRBJ2-7
d_call: -
cdr3_nt: TGTGCCAGCAGCTTAATGCTGGGACGCGAGCAGTACTTC
cdr3_aa: CASSLMLGREQYF

clone_size: -
v_call: TRBV7-9
j_call: TRBJ1-5
d_call: TRBD1
cdr3_nt: TGTGCCAGCAGCTCCTACCAGGCGGACAGGGAAAATCAGCCCCAGCATTTT
cdr3_aa: CASSSYQADRENQPQHF

clone_size: few
v_call: TRBV5-6
j_call: TRBJ1-6
d_call: -
cdr3_nt: TGTGCCAGCAGCGGATCGACTCACAGCTCCTATAATTCACCCCTCCACTTT
cdr3_aa: CASSGSTHSSYNSPLHF

clone_size: -
v_call: TRBV25-1
j_call: TRBJ2-4
d_call: -
cdr3_nt: TGTGCCAGCAGTGATGGCGGGTACATTCAGTACTTC
cdr3_aa: CASSDGGYIQYF

clone_size: -
v_call: TRBV5-8
j_call: TRBJ1-4
d_call: -
cdr3_nt: TGTGCCAGCAGCTCGATGGGGGGTCCTTCAACTAATGAAAAACTGTTTTTT
cdr3_aa: CASSSMGGPSTNEKLFF

clone_size: few
v_call: TRBV5-8
j_call: TRBJ1-3
d_call: -
cdr3_nt: TGTGCCAGCAGCTTGGGGTATGGGGACCGCTCTGGAAACACCATATATTTT
cdr3_aa: CASSLGYGDRSGNTIYF

clone_size: -
v_call: TRBV5-6
j_call: TRBJ1-5
d_call: -
cdr3_nt: TGTGCCAGGGCAGGGGAGAATCAGCCCCAGCATTTT
cdr3_aa: CARAGENQPQHF

clone_size: few
v_call: TRBV3-1/TRBV3-2
j_call: TRBJ1-2
d_call: -
cdr3_nt: TGTGCCAGCAGCCAAGATTCGGTTGGGGGTGGCTACACCTTC
cdr3_aa: CASSQDSVGGGYTF

clone_size: -
v_call: TRBV12-3/TRBV12-4
j_call: TRBJ2-2
d_call: -
cdr3_nt: TGTGCCAGCAGTACAGGTTCCACCGGGGAGCTGTTTTTT
cdr3_aa: CASSTGSTGELFF

clone_size: -
v_call: TRBV2
j_call: TRBJ1-1
d_call: -
cdr3_nt: TGTGCCAGCAGTGTAGAGACAGCCGCTACTGAAGCTTTCTTT
cdr3_aa: CASSVETAATEAFF

clone_size: few
v_call: TRBV11-1
j_call: TRBJ1-5
d_call: -
cdr3_nt: TGTGCCAGCAGCTTATTCCGGAATCAGCCCCAGCATTTT
cdr3_aa: CASSLFRNQPQHF

clone_size: -
v_call: TRBV6-6
j_call: TRBJ1-6
d_call: TRBD1
cdr3_nt: TGTGCCAGCAGAAGGGACAGGAGCTCCTATAATTCACCCCTCCACTTT
cdr3_aa: CASRRDRSSYNSPLHF

clone_size: -
v_call: TRBV10-3
j_call: TRBJ2-7
d_call: -
cdr3_nt: TGTGCCATCAGTGAGCTTACTCCCGGGGCCTACGAGCAGTACTTC
cdr3_aa: CAISELTPGAYEQYF

clone_size: -
v_call: TRBV5-1
j_call: TRBJ1-1
d_call: -
cdr3_nt: TGCGCCAGCAGCCCCAGGGTGAACACTGAAGCTTTCTTT
cdr3_aa: CASSPRVNTEAFF

clone_size: -
v_call: TRBV20-1
j_call: TRBJ2-4
d_call: -
cdr3_nt: TGCAGTGCTAGTGGGCCGGGACGAACGGCCAAAAACATTCAGTACTTC
cdr3_aa: CSASGPGRTAKNIQYF

clone_size: -
v_call: TRBV7-7
j_call: TRBJ2-7
d_call: -
cdr3_nt: TGTGCTAGCAGCTTAGAGCAGGGGTCCTACGAGCAGTACTTC
cdr3_aa: CASSLEQGSYEQYF

clone_size: -
v_call: TRBV7-2
j_call: TRBJ2-1
d_call: TRBD2
cdr3_nt: TGTGCCAGCAGCCCCCGTCCCCCCGGGGGGGCCTACAATGAGCAGTTCTTC
cdr3_aa: CASSPRPPGGAYNEQFF

clone_size: -
v_call: TRBV9
j_call: TRBJ1-1
d_call: TRBD1
cdr3_nt: TGTGCCAGCAGCGTAGGACCGACAGGGGGTAGCGCTGAAGCTTTCTTT
cdr3_aa: CASSVGPTGGSAEAFF

clone_size: -
v_call: TRBV7-2
j_call: TRBJ2-1
d_call: -
cdr3_nt: TGTGCCAGCAGCCCCAGGGCCCGTTCCTACAATGAGCAGTTCTTC
cdr3_aa: CASSPRARSYNEQFF

clone_size: few
v_call: TRBV5-5
j_call: TRBJ2-7
d_call: -
cdr3_nt: TGTGCCAGCAGCTTGTCTGAGAAACAGTACTTC
cdr3_aa: CASSLSEKQYF

clone_size: -
v_call: TRBV5-1
j_call: TRBJ1-1
d_call: TRBD1
cdr3_nt: TGCGCCAGCACGGGGGTCAGGGGGGAACTCACTGAAGCTTTCTTT
cdr3_aa: CASTGVRGELTEAFF

clone_size: -
v_call: TRBV5-4
j_call: TRBJ1-1
d_call: -
cdr3_nt: TGTGCCAGCAGCCCCATGGAGGCGAACACTGAAGCTTTCTTT
cdr3_aa: CASSPMEANTEAFF